What follows are 26 T cell receptor beta chains derived from one specimen sequenced in a study of T cell repertoires in cytomegalovirus infection. TCRdb reanalysed the reads using MiXCR and keeps one entry per CDR3 protein. This sample has 200,000 to 300,000 distinct CDR3 sequences, with 8% to 9.5% found just once. Sequenced material: PBMCs. Source of these receptors: a human donor in good health (CMV status not recorded). Some clones in this sample may be carry-over from other donors' samples.

This clonotype has ten or more counts. The chain couples TRBV7-2 to TRBJ2-1; D remains ambiguous. The CDR3 is 15 amino acids. V was shortened by 5 bases and J by 3 bases, with 14 bases between the two germline ends. In germline, CDR1 is SGHTA, CDR2 FQGNSA. The CDR3 DNA reads as TGTGCCAGCAGCCCTCGACCCAACATCTACAATGAGCAGTTCTTC. It is translated as CASSPRPNIYNEQFF.

This clonotype showed up many times. V gene TRBV4-1 combines with J gene TRBJ2-1, with 11 bases that match TRBD2. V lost 1 base to trimming and J lost 4 bases; unmatched junction nucleotides: 6. Germline-derived CDR1 and CDR2 are MGHRA and YSYEKL. The CDR3 spans 17 residues. CDR3 in amino acids: CASSQAEWTSGYNEQFF. The CDR3 coding sequence is TGCGCCAGCAGCCAAGCGGAATGGACTAGCGGGTACAATGAGCAGTTCTTC.

This clonotype was counted ten times or more. This rearrangement joins TRBV2 to TRBJ1-1, with 9 bases that match TRBD1. This CDR3 comprises 17 residues. Unmatched junction bases numbered 16, after V lost 10 bases and J lost 1 base. Germline values: CDR1 SNHLY, CDR2 FYNNEI. The CDR3 sequence is CATIFNRDRVRNTEAFF. In DNA, the CDR3 is TGTGCCACCATATTCAACCGGGACAGGGTGAGGAACACTGAAGCTTTCTTT.

The chain recombines TRBV6-6 with TRBJ2-5, with TRBD1 matching 7 bases. CDR3 length equals 14 residues. Germline V gives CDR1 MNHNY, CDR2 SVGAGI (reference sequence). V dropped 5 bases and J dropped 1; count of bases not matched to a gene: 4. CDR3 nucleotides: TGTGCCAGCAGTAAGGACAGGACCCAAGAGACCCAGTACTTC. The encoded protein is CASSKDRTQETQYF.

This clonotype was seen ten or more times. The chain uses TRBV7-6 and TRBJ2-3; possibly TRBD2 for D (6 bases). Germline V gives CDR1 SGHVS, CDR2 FNYEAQ. With 4 bases removed from V and 4 bases from J, the gap between germline ends came to 15 bases. The CDR3 spans 15 residues. The CDR3, as DNA: TGTGCCAGCAGCTCTGGCGGGATGTCGGCAGATACGCAGTATTTT. It yields the protein CASSSGGMSADTQYF.

This clonotype showed up many times. The chain is built from TRBV7-8 and TRBJ2-3; TRBD2 is a possible D gene (6 bases). Germline V lookup: CDR1 SGHVS, CDR2 FQNEAQ. The CDR3 spans 17 residues. V lost 5 bases and J lost 2, with 20 bases in between. CDR3 sequence (DNA): TGTGCCAGCAGCCTCACGGGGTATGGAGGGATCACAGATACGCAGTATTTT. It codes for CASSLTGYGGITDTQYF.

There are many counts of this clonotype. The chain links TRBV29-1 to TRBJ2-7, with unresolved D. Germline V lookup: CDR1 SQVTM, CDR2 ANQGSEA. The V and J ends lost 0 bases and 2 bases respectively, with 8 bases between them. This CDR3 has 13 residues. The CDR3, as DNA: TGCAGCGTTGAAGATCGTCGGACCTACGAGCAGTACTTC. It specifies CSVEDRRTYEQYF.

In its sample, this clonotype was seen many times. DNA for the CDR3: TGTGCCACCAGTGGCTTTGAGGGCCGAGCAGAGCAGTTCTTC. Its protein product is CATSGFEGRAEQFF. The chain couples TRBV24-1 to TRBJ2-1; D might be TRBD2 (5 bases). This CDR3 is 14 amino acids long. CDR1 and CDR2 from the germline V gene are KGHDR and SFDVKD. V was trimmed by 5 bases and J by 10 bases, leaving 17 bases between them.

There are many counts of this clonotype. This chain links TRBV19 with TRBJ1-5; perhaps TRBD1 as D (5 bases). This CDR3 is 16 amino acids long. Trimming removed 6 bases from V and 3 bases from J, with 18 bases in between. Looked up from germline, CDR1 is LNHDA and CDR2 is SQIVND (reference sequence). The CDR3 loop reads CASRTSGTVNNQPQHF. The CDR3 DNA reads TGTGCCAGTAGGACGTCCGGGACCGTCAACAATCAGCCCCAGCATTTT.

This clonotype appeared many times. The CDR3 DNA follows: TGTGCCAGCAGCCTTCGACAGGGATCGAACACCGGGGAGCTGTTTTTT. Its translation: CASSLRQGSNTGELFF. The rearrangement joins TRBV11-2 to TRBJ2-2, with 7 bases identical to TRBD1. The V gene's germline CDR1 is SGHAT and CDR2 FQNNGV. The ends lost 5 bases at V and 0 bases at J; junction bases unmatched: 6. This CDR3 has 16 amino acids.

Ten or more counts support this clonotype. The rearrangement joins TRBV6-2 or TRBV6-3 to TRBJ1-5, with D possibly TRBD1 on 6 matching bases. Germline loops: CDR1 MNHEY, CDR2 SVGEGT. Trimming pared 6 bases from V and 5 bases from J, leaving 17 bases between. The CDR3 is 15 residues long. CDR3 sequence: CASRRQEWRDQPQHF. The CDR3 DNA is TGTGCCAGCAGAAGACAGGAGTGGAGGGATCAGCCCCAGCATTTT.

This clonotype showed up many times. The chain joins TRBV12-3 or TRBV12-4 to TRBJ1-5; the D gene is possibly TRBD1 (6 bases). This CDR3 is 15 amino acids long. With 5 bases removed from V and 6 bases from J, the gap between germline ends came to 17 bases. CDR3 in amino acids: CASSETGGRGQPQHF. The CDR3 DNA sequence: TGTGCCAGCAGTGAGACAGGAGGCAGAGGTCAGCCCCAGCATTTT.

This clonotype has a count of ten or more. This sequence joins TRBV7-2 and TRBJ2-1; TRBD2 matches at 10 bases. CDR3 length equals 16 residues. CDR1 is SGHTA, CDR2 FQGNSA, per germline. J lost 6 bases, V lost 5 bases, and 10 bases had no gene match. CDR3 sequence: CASSTHGASGSNEQFF. DNA of the CDR3: TGTGCCAGCAGCACCCACGGCGCTAGCGGGAGCAATGAGCAGTTCTTC.

The sample holds one count of this clonotype. Germline and junction disagree at one end, which may indicate a read error. The J gene is TRBJ2-1, the V gene TRBV11-1; tentatively, D is TRBD1 (6 bases). Germline assignment: CDR1 SGHAT and CDR2 FQDESV (reference sequence). The CDR3 is 19 residues long. The CDR3 DNA reads TGCGCCAGCAGCTTAGCCCCAGGTGACAGGTCTGGGGCTTACAATGAGCAGTTCTTC. This codes for CASSLAPGDRSGAYNEQFF. Filled out from reference TRBV11-1 and TRBJ2-1, the complete variable domain reads EAEVAQSPRYKITEKSQAVAFWCDPISGHATLYWYRQILGQGPELLVQFQDESVVDDSQLPKDRFSAERLKGVDSTLKIQPAELGDSAMYLCASSLAPGDRSGAYNEQFFGPGTRLTVL.

This clonotype came up many times. This sequence joins TRBV12-3 or TRBV12-4 and TRBJ1-1; D possibly corresponds to TRBD1 (5 bases). V was shortened by 5 bases and J by 1 base, with 11 bases between the two germline ends. This CDR3 is 14 amino acids long. The CDR3 is CASSIDTGNTEAFF. CDR3 nucleotides: TGTGCCAGCAGTATAGATACAGGGAACACTGAAGCTTTCTTT.

This clonotype has ten or more counts. This rearrangement joins TRBV6-5 to TRBJ1-2, with D uncertain. Germline V CDR1 and CDR2: MNHEY, SVGAGI. Trimming took off 4 bases at V and 10 bases at J, with 13 bases between the two ends. This CDR3 comprises 12 residues. This CDR3 reads CASSLPDGVYTF. The CDR3 DNA is TGTGCCAGCAGTTTACCGGACGGTGTCTACACCTTC.

This clonotype was observed a few times. V gene TRBV7-2 combines with J gene TRBJ1-2, with 8 bases aligning to TRBD1. J gave up 7 bases and V 5 bases, and 6 bases lay outside the gene matches. Germline-derived CDR1 and CDR2 are SGHTA and FQGNSA. This CDR3 region has 13 residues. The CDR3, as DNA: TGTGCCAGCAGCCCCCCCGACAGGGGTGGCTACACCTTC. Translation: CASSPPDRGGYTF.

This clonotype was recorded many times. This sequence joins TRBV5-6 and TRBJ1-5, with 8 bases aligning to TRBD1. V shed 0 bases, J shed 2 bases, and the junction held 13 bases outside the gene matches. This CDR3 has 19 amino acids. The germline CDR1 and CDR2 sequences are SGHDT and YYEEEE. The CDR3 region has the DNA TGTGCCAGCAGCTTGGCTTCAGGGGGCGCGGGATTTGGCAATCAGCCCCAGCATTTT. It yields the protein CASSLASGGAGFGNQPQHF.

This clonotype was seen ten or more times. The chain combines TRBV7-2 with TRBJ1-5; D remains unclear. This CDR3 is built from 15 residues. V shed 5 bases and J shed 0 bases, with 11 bases lying between them. The germline V gene has CDR1 SGHTA and CDR2 FQGNSA. The CDR3 nucleotides read TGTGCCAGCAGCCCAACCACGGGTAGCAATCAGCCCCAGCATTTT. Its protein product is CASSPTTGSNQPQHF. Full variable domain (missing parts from reference TRBV7-2 and TRBJ1-5): GAGVSQSPSNKVTEKGKDVELRCDPISGHTALYWYRQSLGQGLEFLIYFQGNSAPDKSGLPSDRFSAERTGGSVSTLTIQRTQQEDSAVYLCASSPTTGSNQPQHFGDGTRLSIL.

This clonotype was recorded many times. The rearrangement uses TRBV23-1 and TRBJ2-5, with TRBD1 as a possible D gene (5 bases). TRBV23-1 is noted as an ORF with a role that remains uncertain. The CDR3 consists of 15 residues. Deletions cut 3 bases from V and 3 bases from J, with 14 bases between. The DNA of the CDR3 is TGCGCCAGCAGTCACGACAGAGAAATTAAAGAGACCCAGTACTTC. Residues: CASSHDREIKETQYF.

In its sample, this clonotype was seen many times. The chain combines TRBV28 with TRBJ1-1, with D possibly being TRBD1 (5 bases). Germline lookup yields CDR1 MDHEN and CDR2 SYDVKM. The CDR3 sequence is 15 residues long. The V gene lost 3 bases and the J gene lost 6 bases, with 17 bases spanning the gap. CDR3 in amino acids: CASSLGGPRAAEAFF. The CDR3 region has the DNA TGTGCCAGCAGTTTGGGGGGTCCCCGGGCGGCTGAAGCTTTCTTT.

This clonotype was seen ten or more times. The gene calls are TRBV7-2 and TRBJ1-1; TRBD1 aligns across 8 bases. Per the germline V gene, CDR1 is SGHTA and CDR2 is FQGNSA. V was pared by 4 bases and J by 5 bases, with 6 bases of the junction left unmatched. This CDR3 comprises 14 residues. CDR3 region: CASSSQGAGTEAFF. The DNA for the CDR3 is TGTGCCAGCAGCTCCCAGGGGGCTGGGACTGAAGCTTTCTTT.

This clonotype was seen a few times. V gene TRBV20-1 combines with J gene TRBJ1-5, with a possible D match to TRBD1 (5 bases). This CDR3 contains 14 residues. Germline CDR1 is DFQATT and CDR2 is SNEGSKA (reference sequence). V gave up 5 bases and J gave up 3 bases, with 14 bases separating them. The CDR3 region is CSASIGRANQPQHF. CDR3 DNA: TGCAGTGCTTCCATTGGCAGGGCCAATCAGCCCCAGCATTTT.

This clonotype was seen many times. V gene TRBV7-6 combines with J gene TRBJ1-4; possible D gene TRBD1, 5 bases. The V end was cut by 7 bases, the J end by 0 bases, with 12 bases between. In germline, CDR1 is SGHVS, CDR2 FNYEAQ. The CDR3 sequence is 15 residues long. The CDR3 nucleotides are TGTGCCAGCACCCAAGGGACCGCAACTAATGAAAAACTGTTTTTT. It codes for CASTQGTATNEKLFF.

This clonotype was recorded at least ten times. The chain links TRBV11-3 to TRBJ2-1; TRBD2 agrees at 10 bases. Per germline, CDR1 SGHNT and CDR2 YENEEA. V was clipped by 4 bases and J by 8 bases; unmatched bases: 5. The CDR3 covers 14 residues. In nucleotides, the CDR3 is TGTGCCAGCAGCTCCGGGACTAGCGTCTATGAGCAGTTCTTC. Translated: CASSSGTSVYEQFF.

There are many counts of this clonotype. V gene TRBV28 combines with J gene TRBJ1-1; D gene uncertain. There are 14 residues in the CDR3. Germline V gene data show CDR1 as MDHEN and CDR2 as SYDVKM. The ends were cut back, 6 bases at V and 0 bases at J, with 11 bases in the middle. The CDR3 is CASRAAGMNTEAFF. The CDR3 DNA is TGTGCCAGCAGGGCTGCCGGAATGAACACTGAAGCTTTCTTT.